The 27 T cell receptor beta chains below were found in one sample sequenced in a study of metastatic and nonmetastatic thyroid tumors. TCRdb called clones again from the PCR reads with MiXCR. Of 17,000 or so clones in the sample, roughly a fifth were seen once. Every patient was untreated before thyroid surgery. Sample: tumor tissue. The source is a female donor with papillary thyroid cancer or a benign thyroid nodule (not recorded which). Some clones in this sample may be carry-over from other donors' samples.

This clone has a handful of counts. The chain links TRBV7-6 to TRBJ2-1, with D maybe TRBD1 (6 bases). CDR1 and CDR2 from the germline V gene are SGHVS and FNYEAQ. This CDR3 has 12 amino acids. V dropped 8 bases and J dropped 4 bases, with 9 bases sitting between them. The CDR3 bases are TGTGCCAGCCGGACAGTTTACAATGAGCAGTTCTTC. It specifies CASRTVYNEQFF.

The chain has TRBV11-1 and TRBJ2-3; weak D call: TRBD1 (6 bases). V gave up 4 bases and J gave up 5 bases, with 16 bases separating them. CDR1 is SGHAT, CDR2 FQDESV, per germline (reference sequence). The CDR3 contains 15 residues. The CDR3, as DNA: TGTGCCAGCAGCTCCCTTCCTGCCAGGGGAGATACGCAGTATTTT. Amino acid sequence: CASSSLPARGDTQYF.

J is TRBJ2-7 and V is TRBV28; TRBD1 matches 10 bases. Germline V gene lookup returns CDR1 MDHEN and CDR2 SYDVKM. The CDR3 contains 16 residues. Trimming cost V 6 bases and J 4 bases; bases outside gene matches: 12. CDR3 sequence reads: CASSQRIGTGVYEQYF. Here the CDR3 DNA reads TGTGCCAGCAGCCAAAGGATCGGGACAGGGGTGTACGAGCAGTACTTC.

This clone was counted many times. The V gene is TRBV29-1, the J gene TRBJ2-3, with D possibly being TRBD1 (5 bases). Germline CDR1 and CDR2: SQVTM and ANQGSEA. The CDR3 is made up of 13 amino acids. Trimming cost V 3 bases and J 0 bases, with 7 bases left between them. DNA for the CDR3: TGCAGCGTTGACCAGGGCAGCACAGATACGCAGTATTTT. Amino acids: CSVDQGSTDTQYF.

This clone was detected ten times or more. J is TRBJ2-1 and V is TRBV20-1; 9 bases line up with TRBD2. This CDR3 comprises 15 residues. From germline, CDR1 is DFQATT and CDR2 SNEGSKA (reference sequence). The V and J ends lost 5 bases and 6 bases, in that order; junction bases with no gene match: 11. CDR3 loop: CSAPVLAGRSNEQFF. The CDR3 nucleotides are TGCAGTGCTCCAGTCCTAGCGGGAAGAAGCAATGAGCAGTTCTTC.

The chain joins TRBV12-3 or TRBV12-4 to TRBJ2-6; D is uncertain. CDR3 length equals 17 residues. Trimming removed 9 bases from V and 2 bases from J, with 20 bases in between. The CDR3 DNA sequence: TGTGCCAGTAGTCCCCAGGAGTGGTCGGCTGGGGCCAACGTCCTGACTTTC. Translated, it gives CASSPQEWSAGANVLTF.

The sample holds many counts of this clone. Other DNA sequences in this specimen translate into the identical CDR3. The chain has TRBV19 and TRBJ2-1; TRBD2 is a possible D gene (6 bases). Germline assignment: CDR1 LNHDA and CDR2 SQIVND (reference sequence). The CDR3 loop spans 14 amino acids. Trimming removed 1 base from V and 6 bases from J, with 10 bases in between. DNA of the CDR3: TGTGCCAGTAGTATAGGTCTAGCGAGCAATGAGCAGTTCTTC. Translation gives CASSIGLASNEQFF.

This clone was found many times. The chain joins TRBV9 to TRBJ2-1; 11 bases line up with TRBD2. The CDR3 consists of 15 residues. Germline V gene sequence: CDR1 SGDLS, CDR2 YYNGEE. The V and J ends lost 0 bases and 5 bases, in that order; junction bases with no gene match: 1. CDR3 nucleotides: TGTGCCAGCAGCGTAGCTAGCGGGAGGCACAATGAGCAGTTCTTC. The encoded protein is CASSVASGRHNEQFF.

A remark on this clone: At one boundary the junction diverges from the germline segment, which might be a read error. The chain couples TRBV20-1 to TRBJ2-3; TRBD1 agrees at 9 bases. Germline-derived CDR1 and CDR2 are DFQATT and SNEGSKA (reference sequence). The CDR3 is 14 residues long. The CDR3 nucleotides read TGCGCCGCCCGACAGGGGGTTAGCACAGATACGCAGTACTTT. Translated, it gives CAARQGVSTDTQYF.

This clone was seen repeatedly, ten times or more. CDR3 amino acids: CAWISRGVEQFF. CDR3 sequence (DNA): TGTGCCTGGATCTCGAGAGGAGTAGAGCAGTTCTTC. The chain links TRBV30 to TRBJ2-1; the D is unclear. This CDR3 is 12 amino acids long. Trimming removed 4 bases from V and 10 bases from J, with 14 bases in between. Looked up from germline, CDR1 is GTSNPN and CDR2 is SVGIG (reference sequence).

By share, this clone counts as medium-sized. The chain employs TRBV12-3 or TRBV12-4 and TRBJ1-5, with D hard to call. The CDR3 totals 15 residues. V was shortened by 3 bases and J by 2 bases, with 11 bases between the two germline ends. In nucleotides, the CDR3 is TGTGCCAGCAGTTTTGGGATCTCTGGCAATCAGCCCCAGCATTTT. It codes for CASSFGISGNQPQHF.

The chain is built from TRBV12-3 or TRBV12-4 and TRBJ2-7, with D perhaps matching TRBD2 (6 bases). This CDR3 spans 15 amino acids. V gave up 6 bases and J gave up 0 bases, with 15 bases separating them. The CDR3 DNA is TGTGCCAGCAGCCCCCGGGGACTCATCTCCTACGAGCAGTACTTC. Translating it yields CASSPRGLISYEQYF.

The table lists this clone with many counts. This chain joins TRBV11-2 and TRBJ2-5, with D unresolved. Germline V gives CDR1 SGHAT, CDR2 FQNNGV. The CDR3 is 12 residues long. V lost 1 base to trimming and J lost 5 bases, with 5 bases between them. Written as DNA, the CDR3 is TGTGCCAGCAGCTTAGCAAGGGAGACCCAGTACTTC. Its translation is CASSLARETQYF.

Comment on this clone: The junction does not match germline at one end; this may be a read error. This chain uses TRBV12-3 or TRBV12-4 with TRBJ2-5; 10 nucleotides agree with TRBD1. This CDR3 has 15 amino acids. The CDR3 DNA follows: TGTGCCAGCGGGAGGGGGACAGGGGCCCAAGGGACCCAGTACTTC. Encoded protein: CASGRGTGAQGTQYF.

This clone is medium-sized in the sample. The genes are TRBV5-5 and TRBJ1-5, with D possibly being TRBD1 (6 bases). V dropped 2 bases and J dropped 0 bases, with 6 bases sitting between them. CDR3 length: 14 residues. Germline loops: CDR1 SGHKS, CDR2 YYEKEE (reference sequence). The CDR3 nucleotides are TGTGCCAGCAGCTTAGGGGGTAGCAATCAGCCCCAGCATTTT. It encodes CASSLGGSNQPQHF. The full variable domain, rest sourced from reference TRBV5-5 and TRBJ1-5, is DAGVTQSPTHLIKTRGQQVTLRCSPISGHKSVSWYQQVLGQGPQFIFQYYEKEERGRGNFPDRFSARQFPNYSSELNVNALLLGDSALYLCASSLGGSNQPQHFGDGTRLSIL.

There are many counts of this clone. The rearrangement joins TRBV10-3 to TRBJ2-2; tentatively, D is TRBD1 or TRBD2 (5 bases each). CDR1 is ENHRY, CDR2 SYGVKD, per germline. This CDR3 spans 14 amino acids. V was clipped by 6 bases and J by 2 bases, with 10 bases between them. CDR3 nucleotides: TGTGCCATCAGGGACACTAGAAACACCGGGGAGCTGTTTTTT. Encoded protein: CAIRDTRNTGELFF.

By proportion, this clone is large. V is TRBV5-6 and J is TRBJ2-2; D is perhaps TRBD1 (5 bases). The V end was cut by 1 base, the J end by 1 base, with 11 bases between. The CDR3 is 16 amino acids. The germline V gene encodes CDR1 SGHDT and CDR2 YYEEEE. CDR3: CASSLRGLENTGELFF. The CDR3 coding sequence is TGTGCCAGCAGCTTGAGGGGTTTGGAGAACACCGGGGAGCTGTTTTTT.

The table lists this clone with a few counts. A read error may account for a junction end that differs from germline. The chain couples TRBV28 to TRBJ1-1; 10 nucleotides match TRBD1. The germline gives CDR1 MDHEN, CDR2 SYDVKM. This CDR3 spans 15 amino acids. The DNA of the CDR3 is TGTGCCAGCAGTCAACACGGGACAGGGGCCTTGGAAGCTTCCTTT. It yields the protein CASSQHGTGALEASF.

This chain uses TRBV19 with TRBJ2-5, with D possibly being TRBD2 (5 bases). The CDR3 sequence is 14 residues long. Germline lookup yields CDR1 LNHDA and CDR2 SQIVND (reference sequence). Trimming removed 5 bases at V and 4 bases at J, with 14 bases between. The CDR3 DNA reads as TGTGCCAGTAGTTCCAATAGAGGGTCAGAGACCCAGTACTTC. Its translation is CASSSNRGSETQYF. Looking up the rest from reference TRBV19 and TRBJ2-5 gives the full variable domain: DGGITQSPKYLFRKEGQNVTLSCEQNLNHDAMYWYRQDPGQGLRLIYYSQIVNDFQKGDIAEGYSVSREKKESFPLTVTSAQKNPTAFYLCASSSNRGSETQYFGPGTRLLVL.

The V gene is TRBV2, the J gene TRBJ2-5, with D uncertain. Germline V CDR1 and CDR2: SNHLY, FYNNEI. The CDR3 consists of 20 residues. The V gene lost 2 bases and the J gene lost 2 bases, with 27 bases spanning the gap. The CDR3 loop is CASSERLRVTAPLGQETQYF. The CDR3 coding sequence is TGTGCCAGCAGTGAACGGTTGCGCGTAACCGCTCCACTGGGACAAGAGACCCAGTACTTC.

The chain employs TRBV7-8 and TRBJ2-7; D is undetermined. This CDR3 is built from 15 residues. Trimming removed 0 bases at V and 1 base at J, with 10 bases between. Germline CDR1 reads SGHVS; CDR2 reads FQNEAQ. CDR3 nucleotides: TGTGCCAGCAGCTTAGCGTATGGGCAATCCTACGAGCAGTACTTC. It is translated as CASSLAYGQSYEQYF.

This clone has ten or more counts. The chain has TRBV28 and TRBJ2-1, with 9 positions matching TRBD1. The CDR3 is 15 residues long. V gave up 8 bases and J gave up 6 bases; unmatched junction bases: 11. Germline CDR1 MDHEN, CDR2 SYDVKM. CDR3 amino acids: CASGVPGQGPNEQFF. The DNA of the CDR3 is TGTGCCAGCGGGGTACCGGGACAGGGCCCCAATGAGCAGTTCTTC. Full variable domain (outside the CDR3, taken from reference TRBV28 and TRBJ2-1): DVKVTQSSRYLVKRTGEKVFLECVQDMDHENMFWYRQDPGLGLRLIYFSYDVKMKEKGDIPEGYSVSREKKERFSLILESASTNQTSMYLCASGVPGQGPNEQFFGPGTRLTVL.

The CDR3 sequence: CASSPRLTSEQYF. The CDR3 DNA sequence: TGTGCCAGCAGCCCTAGACTGACTAGCGAGCAGTACTTC. The rearrangement uses TRBV14 and TRBJ2-7; tentative D call: TRBD2 (6 bases). Germline loops: CDR1 SGHDN, CDR2 FVKESK. The CDR3 is 13 amino acids. V gave up 4 bases and J gave up 6 bases, with 13 bases separating them. The whole variable domain, remainder taken from reference TRBV14 and TRBJ2-7, is EAGVTQFPSHSVIEKGQTVTLRCDPISGHDNLYWYRRVMGKEIKFLLHFVKESKQDESGMPNNRFLAERTGGTYSTLKVQPAELEDSGVYFCASSPRLTSEQYFGPGTRLTVT.

The sample holds many counts of this clone. The chain is built from TRBV7-9 and TRBJ2-7; the D is unclear. The CDR3 is 14 amino acids. Trimming cost V 1 base and J 6 bases, with 13 bases left between them. Germline CDR1 is SEHNR and CDR2 is FQNEAQ (reference sequence). CDR3 sequence: CASSLVQSSGEQYF. The CDR3 coding sequence is TGTGCCAGCAGCTTAGTCCAGAGTTCGGGCGAGCAGTACTTC.

In this sample, this clone turned up many times. The rearrangement uses TRBV30 and TRBJ2-2; no clear D. Looked up from germline, CDR1 is GTSNPN and CDR2 is SVGIG (reference sequence). This CDR3 has 14 amino acids. V was trimmed by 2 bases and J by 4 bases, leaving 11 bases between them. The CDR3 DNA reads as TGTGCCTGGAGTCATAAGATGGGCACCGGGGAGCTGTTTTTT. This translates into CAWSHKMGTGELFF.

This rearrangement joins TRBV9 to TRBJ2-3; D is possibly TRBD2 (6 bases). Germline CDR1 and CDR2: SGDLS and YYNGEE. Deletions cut 10 bases from V and 4 bases from J, with 25 bases between. CDR3 length: 16 residues. The CDR3 spells CAGMPRLARVADTQYF. Here the CDR3 DNA reads TGTGCCGGGATGCCCCGTCTAGCGCGAGTTGCAGATACGCAGTATTTT.

This clone came up many times. The chain recombines TRBV7-8 with TRBJ1-1; D perhaps matches TRBD1 (5 bases). Germline CDR1 and CDR2: SGHVS and FQNEAQ. The germline V and J ends were trimmed by 1 base and 7 bases, with 10 bases remaining between them. The CDR3 covers 13 residues. CDR3 loop: CASSLGGVNEAFF. Here the CDR3 DNA reads TGTGCCAGCAGCTTAGGGGGCGTCAATGAAGCTTTCTTT.